The 28 T cell receptor beta chains presented below share a single source sample, sequenced in a study of radiotherapy plus CTLA-4 blockade in lung cancer. Repertoires were generated with immunoSEQ multiplex PCR, while TCRdb's copy carries only in-frame clones and drops some. The table has approximately 98,000 clones, 82% seen once. The material sequenced was peripheral blood, taken from a patient treated with radiotherapy plus ipilimumab. Receptors originate from a human donor with non-small cell lung cancer who had a partial response to radiotherapy plus ipilimumab.

The rearrangement uses TRBV6-5 and TRBJ2-7; 8 bases line up with TRBD1. V was clipped by 6 bases and J by 3 bases; unmatched bases: 4. Germline lookup yields CDR1 MNHEY and CDR2 SVGAGI. This CDR3 spans 13 amino acids. The chain's CDR3 is CASSSGGNYEQYF. In nucleotides, the CDR3 is TGTGCCAGCAGCTCAGGGGGCAACTACGAGCAGTACTTC.

The V gene is TRBV29-1, the J gene TRBJ1-1; D is unresolved. The CDR3 is 13 amino acids. The V gene lost 6 bases and the J gene lost 1 base, with 12 bases spanning the gap. From germline, CDR1 is SQVTM and CDR2 ANQGSEA. For the CDR3, the DNA is TGCAGCGTCGCCGAACATGGGAACACTGAAGCTTTCTTT. Translating gives CSVAEHGNTEAFF.

The chain is built from TRBV6-6 and TRBJ2-5; 9 nucleotides align to TRBD1. V shed 2 bases and J 2 bases; nucleotides not matched to a gene: 6. The CDR3 has 16 residues. Per the germline V gene, CDR1 is MNHNY and CDR2 is SVGAGI (reference sequence). In nucleotides, the CDR3 is TGTGCCAGCAGTTACCCCGGGACAGGGAGGCAAGAGACCCAGTACTTC. As protein: CASSYPGTGRQETQYF.

The chain carries TRBV5-1 and TRBJ2-7; D gene uncertain. Trimming stripped 0 bases from V and 2 bases from J, with 12 bases between. Germline CDR1 and CDR2: SGHRS and YFSETQ. The CDR3 totals 15 residues. The CDR3 sequence is CASSLAGPTPYEQYF. The CDR3, as DNA: TGCGCCAGCAGCTTGGCCGGTCCCACCCCCTACGAGCAGTACTTC. The full variable domain, completed using reference TRBV5-1 and TRBJ2-7, is KAGVTQTPRYLIKTRGQQVTLSCSPISGHRSVSWYQQTPGQGLQFLFEYFSETQRNKGNFPGRFSGRQFSNSRSEMNVSTLELGDSALYLCASSLAGPTPYEQYFGPGTRLTVT.

The chain is built from TRBV5-6 and TRBJ1-4, with 9 bases lining up with TRBD1. After removal of 0 bases from V and 5 bases from J, the junction contained 2 bases not matched to a gene. The germline V gene encodes CDR1 SGHDT and CDR2 YYEEEE. This CDR3 contains 15 residues. The CDR3 protein is CASSLAGTGNEKLFF. CDR3 DNA: TGTGCCAGCAGCTTGGCCGGGACAGGGAATGAAAAACTGTTTTTT.

This clone was detected only once. The chain combines TRBV7-2 with TRBJ2-3; 11 bases line up with TRBD2. The CDR3 runs to 18 residues. Germline trimming cut 2 bases from V and 2 bases from J; bases unmatched to any gene: 9. CDR1 SGHTA and CDR2 FQGNSA come from the germline V gene. CDR3 region: CASSLNWLAGGLTDTQYF. For the CDR3, the DNA is TGTGCCAGCAGCTTAAATTGGCTAGCGGGAGGCCTCACAGATACGCAGTATTTT.

CDR3 amino acids: CASSLPGTVRLFF. CDR3 sequence (DNA): TGTGCCAGCAGCTTACCGGGGACAGTTCGACTGTTTTTT. The chain joins TRBV28 to TRBJ1-4, with 7 bases lining up with TRBD1. Germline-derived CDR1 and CDR2 are MDHEN and SYDVKM. This CDR3 region has 13 residues. J was trimmed by 13 bases and V by 6 bases; bases with no gene match: 11.

The rearrangement joins TRBV7-7 to TRBJ2-5; D unclear. Trimming pared 7 bases from V and 3 bases from J, leaving 15 bases between. The CDR3 is 14 residues long. Germline assignment: CDR1 SSHAT and CDR2 FNYEAQ (reference sequence). CDR3 amino acids: CASTPNRGEETQYF. As DNA, the CDR3 is TGTGCCAGCACCCCCAATAGAGGAGAAGAGACCCAGTACTTC.

This clone was seen just once. The gene calls are TRBV28 and TRBJ1-5, with 8 bases aligning to TRBD1. This CDR3 has 13 amino acids. CDR1 is MDHEN, CDR2 SYDVKM, per germline. The trim removed 10 bases at V and 6 bases at J, leaving 8 bases unmatched. The CDR3 nucleotides read TGTGCCACCCATAGGACAGGGAGTCAGCCCCAGCATTTT. The encoded protein is CATHRTGSQPQHF.

This clone was observed a single time. The rearrangement joins TRBV7-2 to TRBJ1-1; D ambiguous. CDR3 length equals 12 residues. Germline assignment: CDR1 SGHTA and CDR2 FQGNSA. Trimming pared 5 bases from V and 1 base from J, leaving 5 bases between. The CDR3 nucleotides are TGTGCCAGCAGCCCCAGGAACACTGAAGCTTTCTTT. Amino acid sequence: CASSPRNTEAFF.

The chain uses TRBV9 and TRBJ1-3, with a weak D call TRBD1 (5 bases). CDR1 is SGDLS, CDR2 YYNGEE, per germline. V was shortened by 0 bases and J by 1 base, with 8 bases between the two germline ends. This CDR3 is 15 amino acids long. Written as DNA, the CDR3 is TGTGCCAGCAGCGTAGGATCAGGGTCTGGAAACACCATATATTTT. Translation: CASSVGSGSGNTIYF.

The V and J genes are TRBV5-1 and TRBJ1-3; 7 nucleotides align to TRBD1. The CDR3 covers 14 residues. Germline CDR1 is SGHRS and CDR2 is YFSETQ. V gave up 5 bases and J gave up 2 bases; unmatched junction bases: 4. DNA of the CDR3: TGCGCCAGCAGGACTCAGGGGGCTGGAAACACCATATATTTT. Protein: CASRTQGAGNTIYF.

V gene TRBV28 combines with J gene TRBJ2-5, with TRBD1 matching 8 bases. The V and J ends lost 10 bases and 5 bases, in that order; junction bases with no gene match: 9. CDR1 is MDHEN, CDR2 SYDVKM, per germline. This CDR3 is built from 13 residues. The CDR3 DNA follows: TGTGCCACCGAGGACAGGGCCACCGAGACCCAGTACTTC. Protein: CATEDRATETQYF.

This rearrangement joins TRBV6-5 to TRBJ1-2; the match to TRBD1 covers 9 bases. This CDR3 is 13 amino acids long. In germline, CDR1 is MNHEY, CDR2 SVGAGI. Germline trimming cut 4 bases from V and 8 bases from J; bases unmatched to any gene: 5. In DNA form, the CDR3 reads TGTGCCAGCAGTTCTGGGACAGGGCGAGGCTACACCTTC. Protein product: CASSSGTGRGYTF.

The chain combines TRBV6-6 with TRBJ2-1, with TRBD2 matching 11 bases. CDR3 length: 16 amino acids. Germline V lookup: CDR1 MNHNY, CDR2 SVGAGI (reference sequence). After removal of 2 bases from V and 2 bases from J, the junction contained 2 bases not matched to a gene. The CDR3: CASSYLAGGTYNEQFF. For the CDR3, the DNA is TGTGCCAGCAGTTACCTAGCGGGAGGCACCTACAATGAGCAGTTCTTC.

The chain joins TRBV2 to TRBJ2-2, with 11 bases fitting TRBD1. Germline V lookup: CDR1 SNHLY, CDR2 FYNNEI. The V and J ends lost 5 bases and 7 bases, in that order; junction bases with no gene match: 12. This CDR3 has 17 amino acids. CDR3 nucleotides: TGTGCCAGCAGTCTCTTCCCCGGACAGGGGGCGGGCGGGGAGCTGTTTTTT. This codes for CASSLFPGQGAGGELFF.

Here the CDR3 reads CASRTDNEQFF. In DNA form, the CDR3 reads TGTGCCAGTAGGACTGACAATGAGCAGTTCTTC. The J gene is TRBJ2-1, the V gene TRBV19; no clear D gene. Germline loops: CDR1 LNHDA, CDR2 SQIVND (reference sequence). The CDR3 sequence is 11 residues long. Trimming took 6 bases from V and 5 from J, leaving 5 bases between them. The variable domain in full, with the rest retrieved from reference TRBV19 and TRBJ2-1, is DGGITQSPKYLFRKEGQNVTLSCEQNLNHDAMYWYRQDPGQGLRLIYYSQIVNDFQKGDIAEGYSVSREKKESFPLTVTSAQKNPTAFYLCASRTDNEQFFGPGTRLTVL.

CDR3 protein: CASSAGGPTDTQYF. The CDR3 region has the DNA TGTGCCAGTAGTGCGGGAGGGCCTACAGATACGCAGTATTTT. This chain links TRBV19 with TRBJ2-3; 9 bases are a match to TRBD2. After removal of 5 bases from V and 3 bases from J, the junction contained 3 bases not matched to a gene. The CDR3 covers 14 residues. Looked up from germline, CDR1 is LNHDA and CDR2 is SQIVND (reference sequence).

This chain links TRBV21-1 with TRBJ1-2; the table's D call, TRBD1, was not checked against the DNA. TRBV21-1 is a recognized pseudogene. The CDR3 runs to 15 residues. CDR3 bases: TGTGCCAGCAGCAATGGGACAGGGGGCGACGGTGGCTACACCTTC. Its protein product is CASSNGTGGDGGYTF.

The chain recombines TRBV11-2 with TRBJ1-4; 7 nucleotides line up with TRBD1. In germline, CDR1 is SGHAT, CDR2 FQNNGV. The CDR3 is 17 amino acids. V lost 7 bases to trimming and J lost 6 bases; unmatched junction nucleotides: 17. CDR3 DNA: TGTGCCAGCAACCCTCGACAGGGAAGGGGCGTTGATGAAAAACTGTTTTTT. Its protein is CASNPRQGRGVDEKLFF.

The chain couples TRBV19 to TRBJ2-3, with TRBD2 identical over 8 bases. V was clipped by 7 bases and J by 2 bases; unmatched bases: 11. This CDR3 has 16 residues. CDR1 is LNHDA and CDR2 is SQIVND in the germline V gene (reference sequence). Here the CDR3 reads CASTNRAGENTDTQYF. The CDR3 DNA reads as TGTGCCAGTACCAACCGAGCGGGAGAAAACACAGATACGCAGTATTTT.

The chain recombines TRBV7-2 with TRBJ2-7; 8 positions agree with TRBD2. Per germline, CDR1 SGHTA and CDR2 FQGNSA. The J segment lost 7 bases and the V segment lost 9 bases, leaving 23 bases of the junction unmatched. This CDR3 comprises 17 residues. Written as DNA, the CDR3 is TGTGCCAGGAGCATACAGTGGCGGGAGGCTACCTTGCAGGAGCAGTACTTC. Translating gives CARSIQWREATLQEQYF.

The chain is built from TRBV9 and TRBJ2-5; D is uncertain. The V gene's germline CDR1 is SGDLS and CDR2 YYNGEE. The CDR3 length is 15 residues. V lost 0 bases and J lost 1, with 10 bases in between. CDR3 DNA: TGTGCCAGCAGCGTAGGTCCCAGCGTCCAAGAGACCCAGTACTTC. The encoded protein is CASSVGPSVQETQYF.

This clone was detected only a few times. The chain carries TRBV11-2 and TRBJ2-7, with TRBD1 matching over 7 bases. This CDR3 contains 14 residues. Germline V gives CDR1 SGHAT, CDR2 FQNNGV. J lost 3 bases, V lost 3 bases, and 5 bases had no gene match. This CDR3 reads CASSFGDSRYEQYF. CDR3 nucleotide sequence: TGTGCCAGCAGCTTTGGGGACAGCCGCTACGAGCAGTACTTC.

This clone was observed a few times. V gene TRBV11-2 combines with J gene TRBJ1-1; D may be TRBD1 (6 bases). This CDR3 has 14 residues. Germline V lookup: CDR1 SGHAT, CDR2 FQNNGV. The V end lost 3 bases, the J end lost 7 bases, and 15 bases lay between the germline ends. The CDR3 spells CASSFRGGTNEAFF. The CDR3 coding sequence is TGTGCCAGCAGCTTTAGGGGGGGCACTAATGAAGCTTTCTTT.

CDR3 DNA sequence: TGTGCCTGGAGTGTTGGCACCTTTGAGCAGTACTTC. It yields the protein CAWSVGTFEQYF. J is TRBJ2-7 and V is TRBV30; D not certain. With 0 bases removed from V and 7 bases from J, the gap between germline ends came to 10 bases. Germline V gene sequence: CDR1 GTSNPN, CDR2 SVGIG (reference sequence). The CDR3 contains 12 residues.

The chain combines TRBV28 with TRBJ2-1; the D is unclear. The germline gives CDR1 MDHEN, CDR2 SYDVKM. This CDR3 contains 13 residues. V was shortened by 5 bases and J by 6 bases, with 11 bases between the two germline ends. CDR3 DNA: TGTGCCAGCAGTGAACCTGCGCGCAATGAGCAGTTCTTC. It codes for CASSEPARNEQFF.

Concerning this clone: This sample includes further DNA sequences coding for the same CDR3. The chain links TRBV9 to TRBJ2-1; D perhaps matches TRBD2 (5 bases). The V gene lost 0 bases and the J gene lost 9 bases, with 7 bases spanning the gap. The CDR3 runs 12 residues. Germline V gene sequence: CDR1 SGDLS, CDR2 YYNGEE. CDR3 loop: CASSVDRGEQFF. CDR3 DNA sequence: TGTGCCAGCAGCGTAGACCGGGGTGAGCAGTTCTTC.